This T cell receptor beta chain was found in a study of control samples from healthy donors and cancer patients. Germline-derived CDR1 and CDR2 are LNHNV and YYDKDF (reference sequence). After removal of 5 bases from V and 4 bases from J, the junction contained 4 bases not matched to a gene. The CDR3 is 14 amino acids. Sequencing used immunoSEQ multiplex PCR; TCRdb keeps in-frame clones, though not all of them. The table includes tens of thousands of clones, 80% to 90% detected once. V usage is TRBV15 and J usage is TRBJ2-3; TRBD1 aligns across 9 bases. The sample consisted of PBMCs. This clonotype was obtained from a woman aged 45-59 years with lung cancer. In nucleotides, the CDR3 is TGTGCCACCAGCGGGGGACAGGGATCAGATACGCAGTATTTT. It encodes CATSGGQGSDTQYF.